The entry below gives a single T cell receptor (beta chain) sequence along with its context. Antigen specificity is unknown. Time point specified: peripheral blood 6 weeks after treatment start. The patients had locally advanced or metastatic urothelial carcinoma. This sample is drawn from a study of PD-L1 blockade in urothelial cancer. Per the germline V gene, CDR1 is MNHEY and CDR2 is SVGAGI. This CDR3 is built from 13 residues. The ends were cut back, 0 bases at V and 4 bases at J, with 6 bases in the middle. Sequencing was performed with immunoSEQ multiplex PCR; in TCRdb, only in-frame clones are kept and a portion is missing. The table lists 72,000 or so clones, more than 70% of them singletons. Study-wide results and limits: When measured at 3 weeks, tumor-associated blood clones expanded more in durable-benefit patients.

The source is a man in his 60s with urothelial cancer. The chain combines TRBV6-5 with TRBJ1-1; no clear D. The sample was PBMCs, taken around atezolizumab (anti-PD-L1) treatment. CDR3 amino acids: CASSYSSVTEAFF. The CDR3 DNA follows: TGTGCCAGCAGTTACTCGTCTGTCACTGAAGCTTTCTTT.